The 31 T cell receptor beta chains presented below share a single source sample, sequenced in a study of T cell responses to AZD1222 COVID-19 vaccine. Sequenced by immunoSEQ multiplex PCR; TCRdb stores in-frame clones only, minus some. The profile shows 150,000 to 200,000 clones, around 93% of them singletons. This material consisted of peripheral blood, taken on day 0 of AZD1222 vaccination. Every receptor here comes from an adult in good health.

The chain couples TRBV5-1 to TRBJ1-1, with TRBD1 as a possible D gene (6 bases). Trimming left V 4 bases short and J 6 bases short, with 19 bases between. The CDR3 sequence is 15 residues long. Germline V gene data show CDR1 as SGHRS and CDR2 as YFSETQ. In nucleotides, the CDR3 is TGCGCCAGCAGCCCGGAGACAGGCATCAACGCTGAAGCTTTCTTT. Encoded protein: CASSPETGINAEAFF.

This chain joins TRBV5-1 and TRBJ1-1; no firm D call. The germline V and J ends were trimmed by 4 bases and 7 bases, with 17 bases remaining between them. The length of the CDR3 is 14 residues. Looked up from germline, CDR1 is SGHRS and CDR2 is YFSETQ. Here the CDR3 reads CASSRTRPSGEAFF. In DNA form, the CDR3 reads TGCGCCAGCAGCCGCACGCGACCGTCCGGTGAAGCTTTCTTT.

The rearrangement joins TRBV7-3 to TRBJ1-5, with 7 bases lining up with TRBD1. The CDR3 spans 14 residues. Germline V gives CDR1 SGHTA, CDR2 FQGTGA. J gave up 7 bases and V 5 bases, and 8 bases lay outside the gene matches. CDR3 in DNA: TGTGCCAGCAGCCCACCGGACAGGCCCCAGCCCCAGCATTTT. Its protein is CASSPPDRPQPQHF.

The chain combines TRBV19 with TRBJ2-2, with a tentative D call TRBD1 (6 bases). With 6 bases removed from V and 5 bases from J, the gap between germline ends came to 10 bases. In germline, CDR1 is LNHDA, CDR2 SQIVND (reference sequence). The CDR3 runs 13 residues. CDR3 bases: TGTGCCAGTAGAGGGGGAGAAACCGGGGAGCTGTTTTTT. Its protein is CASRGGETGELFF.

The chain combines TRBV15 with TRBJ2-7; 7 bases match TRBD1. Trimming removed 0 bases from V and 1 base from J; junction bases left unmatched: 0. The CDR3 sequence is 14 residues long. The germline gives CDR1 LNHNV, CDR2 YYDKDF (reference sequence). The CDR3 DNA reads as TGTGCCACCAGCAGAGACAGGGGGTCCTACGAGCAGTACTTC. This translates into CATSRDRGSYEQYF.

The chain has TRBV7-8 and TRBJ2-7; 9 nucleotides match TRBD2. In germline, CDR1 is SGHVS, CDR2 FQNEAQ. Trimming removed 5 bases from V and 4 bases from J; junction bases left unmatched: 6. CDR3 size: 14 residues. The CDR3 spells CASSPSGRQYEQYF. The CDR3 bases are TGTGCCAGCAGCCCCAGCGGGAGGCAGTACGAGCAGTACTTC.

The CDR3 sequence: CASSAGPNTGELFF. CDR3 nucleotide sequence: TGCGCCAGCAGCGCGGGACCCAACACCGGGGAGCTGTTTTTT. This sequence joins TRBV5-1 and TRBJ2-2; the D gene is possibly TRBD2 (6 bases). Germline assignment: CDR1 SGHRS and CDR2 YFSETQ. Trimming cost V 4 bases and J 2 bases, with 9 bases left between them. The CDR3 is made up of 14 amino acids.

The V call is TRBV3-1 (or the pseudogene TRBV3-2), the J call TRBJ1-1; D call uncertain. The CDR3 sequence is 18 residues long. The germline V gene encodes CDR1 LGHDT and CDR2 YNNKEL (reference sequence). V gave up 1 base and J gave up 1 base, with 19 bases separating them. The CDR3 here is CASSQGRKTFAPNTEAFF. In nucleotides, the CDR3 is TGTGCCAGCAGCCAAGGTAGGAAAACTTTCGCCCCGAACACTGAAGCTTTCTTT.

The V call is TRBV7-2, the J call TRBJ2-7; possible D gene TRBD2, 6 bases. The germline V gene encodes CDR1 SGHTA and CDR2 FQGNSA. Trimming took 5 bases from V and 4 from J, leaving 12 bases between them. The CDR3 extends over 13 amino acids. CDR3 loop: CASSIGTLYEQYF. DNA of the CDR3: TGTGCCAGCAGCATCGGGACTCTTTACGAGCAGTACTTC.

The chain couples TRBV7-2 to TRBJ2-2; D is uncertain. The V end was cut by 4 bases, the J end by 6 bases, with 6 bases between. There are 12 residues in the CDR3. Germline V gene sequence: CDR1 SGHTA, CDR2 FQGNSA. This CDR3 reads CASSSVAGELFF. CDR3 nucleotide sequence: TGTGCCAGCAGCTCGGTTGCCGGGGAGCTGTTTTTT.

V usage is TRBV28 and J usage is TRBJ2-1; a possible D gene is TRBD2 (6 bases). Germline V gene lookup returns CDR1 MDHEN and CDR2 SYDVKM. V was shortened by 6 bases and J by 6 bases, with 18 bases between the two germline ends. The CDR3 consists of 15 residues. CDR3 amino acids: CASRNRDLPSNEQFF. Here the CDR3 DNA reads TGTGCCAGCAGGAACCGGGACTTACCTTCCAATGAGCAGTTCTTC.

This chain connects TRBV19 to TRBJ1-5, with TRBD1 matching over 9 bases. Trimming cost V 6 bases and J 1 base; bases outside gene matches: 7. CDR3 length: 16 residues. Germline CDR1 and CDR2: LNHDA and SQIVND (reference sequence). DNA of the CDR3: TGTGCCAGTAGCCGAGTGACAGGGGGAAGCAATCAGCCCCAGCATTTT. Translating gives CASSRVTGGSNQPQHF.

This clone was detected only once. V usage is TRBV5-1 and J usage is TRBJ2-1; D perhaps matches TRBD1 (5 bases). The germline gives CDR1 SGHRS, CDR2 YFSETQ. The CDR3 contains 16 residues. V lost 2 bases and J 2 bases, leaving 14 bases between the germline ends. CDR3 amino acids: CASSFGAGQTYNEQFF. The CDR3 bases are TGCGCCAGCAGCTTTGGGGCAGGGCAAACCTACAATGAGCAGTTCTTC.

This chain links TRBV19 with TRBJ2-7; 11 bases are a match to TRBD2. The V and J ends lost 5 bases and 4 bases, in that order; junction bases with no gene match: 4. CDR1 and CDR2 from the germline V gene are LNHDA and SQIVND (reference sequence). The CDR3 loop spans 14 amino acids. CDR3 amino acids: CASSASGRLYEQYF. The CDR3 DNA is TGTGCCAGTAGTGCTAGCGGGAGGCTTTACGAGCAGTACTTC.

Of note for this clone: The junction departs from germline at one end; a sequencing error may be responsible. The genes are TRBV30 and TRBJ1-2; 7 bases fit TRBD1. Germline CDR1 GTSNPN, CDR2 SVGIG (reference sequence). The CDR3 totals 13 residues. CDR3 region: CAWSVGTVQNDHF. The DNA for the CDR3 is TGTGCCTGGAGTGTAGGGACAGTCCAAAACGATCACTTC.

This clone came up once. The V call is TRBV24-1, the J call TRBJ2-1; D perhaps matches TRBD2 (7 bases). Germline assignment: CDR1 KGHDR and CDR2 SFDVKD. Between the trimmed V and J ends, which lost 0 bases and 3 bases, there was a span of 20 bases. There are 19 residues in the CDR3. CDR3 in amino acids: CATSDLARREGEDYNEQFF. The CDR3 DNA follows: TGTGCCACCAGTGATTTGGCCCGCAGGGAGGGGGAAGACTACAATGAGCAGTTCTTC.

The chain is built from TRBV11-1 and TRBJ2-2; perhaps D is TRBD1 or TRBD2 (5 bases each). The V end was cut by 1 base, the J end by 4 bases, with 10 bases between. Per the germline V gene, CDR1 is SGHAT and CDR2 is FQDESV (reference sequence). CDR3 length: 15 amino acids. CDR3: CASSLVGVATGELFF. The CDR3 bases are TGTGCCAGCAGCTTAGTGGGGGTTGCCACCGGGGAGCTGTTTTTT.

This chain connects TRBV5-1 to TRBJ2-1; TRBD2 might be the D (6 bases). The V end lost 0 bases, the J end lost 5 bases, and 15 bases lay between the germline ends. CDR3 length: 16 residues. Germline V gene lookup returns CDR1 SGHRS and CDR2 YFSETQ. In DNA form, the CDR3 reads TGCGCCAGCAGCTTGGCCAGCCGGGGGAGGAACAATGAGCAGTTCTTC. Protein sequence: CASSLASRGRNNEQFF.

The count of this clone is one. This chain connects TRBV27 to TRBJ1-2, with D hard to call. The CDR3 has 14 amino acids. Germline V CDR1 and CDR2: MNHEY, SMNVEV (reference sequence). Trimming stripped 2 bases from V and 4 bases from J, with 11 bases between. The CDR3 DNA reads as TGTGCCAGCAGTTTAAAAGGGCATATCTATGGCTACACCTTC. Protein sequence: CASSLKGHIYGYTF.

The CDR3: CASSMTGLGDYEQYF. Here the CDR3 DNA reads TGTGCCAGTAGTATGACGGGACTAGGGGACTACGAGCAGTACTTC. This chain links TRBV19 with TRBJ2-7; 8 bases are a match to TRBD2. Trimming cost V 3 bases and J 3 bases; bases outside gene matches: 7. Germline assignment: CDR1 LNHDA and CDR2 SQIVND (reference sequence). The CDR3 spans 15 residues.

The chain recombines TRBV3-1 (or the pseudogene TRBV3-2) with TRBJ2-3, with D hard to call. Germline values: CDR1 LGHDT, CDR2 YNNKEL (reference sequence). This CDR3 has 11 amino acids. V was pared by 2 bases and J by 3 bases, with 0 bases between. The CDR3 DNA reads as TGTGCCAGCAGCCAAACAGATACGCAGTATTTT. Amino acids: CASSQTDTQYF.

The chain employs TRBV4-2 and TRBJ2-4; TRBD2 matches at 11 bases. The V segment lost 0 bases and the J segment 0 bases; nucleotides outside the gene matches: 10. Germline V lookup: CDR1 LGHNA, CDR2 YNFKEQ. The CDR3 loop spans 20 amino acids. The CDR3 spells CASSQDTLAGEYLAKNIQYF. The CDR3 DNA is TGTGCCAGCAGCCAAGATACACTAGCGGGAGAATACCTAGCCAAAAACATTCAGTACTTC.

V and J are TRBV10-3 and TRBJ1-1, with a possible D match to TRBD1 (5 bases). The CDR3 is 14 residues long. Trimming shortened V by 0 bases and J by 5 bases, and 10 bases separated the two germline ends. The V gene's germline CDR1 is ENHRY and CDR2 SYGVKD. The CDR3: CAISESGDVTEAFF. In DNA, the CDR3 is TGTGCCATCAGTGAGTCGGGGGATGTGACTGAAGCTTTCTTT.

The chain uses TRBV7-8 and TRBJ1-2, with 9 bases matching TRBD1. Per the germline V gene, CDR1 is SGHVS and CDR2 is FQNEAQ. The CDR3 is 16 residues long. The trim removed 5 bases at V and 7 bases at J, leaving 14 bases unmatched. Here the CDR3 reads CASSLDGVQGASGYTF. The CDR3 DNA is TGTGCCAGCAGCCTCGATGGGGTACAGGGGGCGAGTGGCTACACCTTC.

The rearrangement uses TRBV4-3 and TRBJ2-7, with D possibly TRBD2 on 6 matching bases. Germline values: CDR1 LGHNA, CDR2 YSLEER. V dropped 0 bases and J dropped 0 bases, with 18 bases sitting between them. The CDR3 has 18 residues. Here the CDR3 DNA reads TGCGCCAGCAGCCAAGATTGGGAGGAGGCAGGGAGCTCCTACGAGCAGTACTTC. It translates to CASSQDWEEAGSSYEQYF.

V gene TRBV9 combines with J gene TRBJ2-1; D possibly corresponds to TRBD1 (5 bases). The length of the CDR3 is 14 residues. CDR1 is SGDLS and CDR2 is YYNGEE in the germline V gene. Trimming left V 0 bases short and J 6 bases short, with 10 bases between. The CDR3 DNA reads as TGTGCCAGCAGCGTAGGCTCAGGGCCCAATGAGCAGTTCTTC. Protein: CASSVGSGPNEQFF.

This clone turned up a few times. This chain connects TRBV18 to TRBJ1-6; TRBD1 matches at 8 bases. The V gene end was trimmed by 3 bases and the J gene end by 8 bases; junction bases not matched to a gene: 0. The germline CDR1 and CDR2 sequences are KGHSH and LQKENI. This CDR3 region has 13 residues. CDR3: CASSPGQDSPLHF. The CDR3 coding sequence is TGTGCCAGCTCACCGGGACAGGATTCACCCCTCCACTTT.

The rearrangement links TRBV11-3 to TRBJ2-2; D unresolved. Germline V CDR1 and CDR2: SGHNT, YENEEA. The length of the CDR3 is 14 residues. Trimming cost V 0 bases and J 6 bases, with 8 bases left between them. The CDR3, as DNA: TGTGCCAGCAGCTTAGAGCCACTGGCCGGGGAGCTGTTTTTT. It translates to CASSLEPLAGELFF. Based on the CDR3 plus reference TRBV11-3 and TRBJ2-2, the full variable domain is EAGVVQSPRYKIIEKKQPVAFWCNPISGHNTLYWYLQNLGQGPELLIRYENEEAVDDSQLPKDRFSAERLKGVDSTLKIQPAELGDSAVYLCASSLEPLAGELFFGEGSRLTVL.

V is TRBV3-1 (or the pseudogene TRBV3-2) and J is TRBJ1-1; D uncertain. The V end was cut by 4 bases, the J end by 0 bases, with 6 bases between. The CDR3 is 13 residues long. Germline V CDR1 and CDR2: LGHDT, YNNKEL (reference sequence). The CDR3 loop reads CASSLRMNTEAFF. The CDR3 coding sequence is TGTGCCAGCAGCCTTAGGATGAACACTGAAGCTTTCTTT.

The CDR3, as DNA: TGTGCCAGCAGCCGAGGGGCAAATTGGGGCTACACCTTC. Translated: CASSRGANWGYTF. The chain is built from TRBV28 and TRBJ1-2; TRBD1 is a possible D gene (5 bases). The CDR3 runs 13 residues. Trimming took off 6 bases at V and 8 bases at J, with 16 bases between the two ends. CDR1 and CDR2 from the germline V gene are MDHEN and SYDVKM.

This CDR3 is CASSASGVGGETQYF. CDR3 DNA: TGTGCCAGCAGTGCCAGCGGGGTCGGGGGAGAGACCCAGTACTTC. This rearrangement joins TRBV2 to TRBJ2-5; the match to TRBD2 covers 7 bases. The CDR3 runs to 15 residues. The V gene's germline CDR1 is SNHLY and CDR2 FYNNEI. J was trimmed by 4 bases and V by 4 bases; bases with no gene match: 9.